This T cell receptor (beta chain) was identified during a study of blood T cell repertoires in COVID-19. The wider study: From the United States, Italy and Spain came samples of acute and convalescent COVID-19. Sources were T cells, B-cell-depleted T cells, or PBMCs; the material itself was cDNA or gDNA.

Germline V gives CDR1 MDHEN, CDR2 SYDVKM. The CDR3 totals 12 residues. The J segment lost 8 bases and the V segment lost 8 bases, leaving 7 bases of the junction unmatched. As originally analysed: By means of reference gene primer amplification, nucleated cell counts were estimated. Assay used: immunoSEQ multiplex PCR; TCRdb lists only in-frame clones, some missing. That table furnishes V, J and clone size, whereas the DNA furnished D and trimming. The sample comprises 150,000 to 200,000 clones, roughly 88% of which are singletons, and more than 3.5% rests with the top ten. This receptor was taken from a woman aged 30 to 39 with acute or convalescent COVID-19. This chain joins TRBV28 and TRBJ1-2, with 8 bases fitting TRBD1. The source material was peripheral blood. The CDR3: CASGGQARGYTF. The CDR3 DNA is TGTGCCAGCGGGGGACAGGCGCGGGGCTACACCTTC.